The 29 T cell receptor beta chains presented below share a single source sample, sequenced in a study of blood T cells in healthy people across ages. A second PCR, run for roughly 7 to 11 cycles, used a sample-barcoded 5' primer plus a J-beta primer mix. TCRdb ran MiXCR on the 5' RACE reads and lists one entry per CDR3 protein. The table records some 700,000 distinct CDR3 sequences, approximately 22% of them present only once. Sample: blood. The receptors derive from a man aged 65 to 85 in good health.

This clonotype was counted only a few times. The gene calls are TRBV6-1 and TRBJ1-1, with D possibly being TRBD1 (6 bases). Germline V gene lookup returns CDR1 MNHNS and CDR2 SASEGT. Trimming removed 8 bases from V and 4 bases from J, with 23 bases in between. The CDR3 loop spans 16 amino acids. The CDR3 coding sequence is TGTGCCAGCCATCCAACTTGGGGGGCGGCGTCCACTGAAGCTTTCTTT. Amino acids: CASHPTWGAASTEAFF.

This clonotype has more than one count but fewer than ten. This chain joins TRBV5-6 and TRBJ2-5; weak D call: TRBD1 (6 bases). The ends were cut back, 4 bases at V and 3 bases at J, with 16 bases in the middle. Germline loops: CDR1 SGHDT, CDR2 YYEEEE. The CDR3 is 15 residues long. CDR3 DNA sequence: TGTGCCAGCAGCCAAAAGGACAGTCTTAAAGAGACCCAGTACTTC. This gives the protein CASSQKDSLKETQYF.

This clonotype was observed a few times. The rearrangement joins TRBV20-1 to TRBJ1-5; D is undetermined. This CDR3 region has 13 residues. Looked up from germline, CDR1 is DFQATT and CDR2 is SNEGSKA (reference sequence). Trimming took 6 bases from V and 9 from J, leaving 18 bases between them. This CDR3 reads CSAGRPGGWPQHF. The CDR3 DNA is TGCAGTGCGGGTAGACCCGGAGGTTGGCCCCAGCATTTT.

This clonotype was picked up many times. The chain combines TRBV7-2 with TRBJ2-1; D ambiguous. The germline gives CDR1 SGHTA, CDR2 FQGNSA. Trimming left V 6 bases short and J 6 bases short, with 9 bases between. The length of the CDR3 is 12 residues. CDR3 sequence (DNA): TGTGCCAGCAGTCTAGACGGCAATGAGCAGTTCTTC. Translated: CASSLDGNEQFF.

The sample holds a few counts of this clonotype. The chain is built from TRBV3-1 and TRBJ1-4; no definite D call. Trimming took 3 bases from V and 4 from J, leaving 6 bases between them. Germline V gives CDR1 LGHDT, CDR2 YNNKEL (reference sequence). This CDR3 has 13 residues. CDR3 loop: CASSQGSNEKLFF. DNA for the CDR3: TGTGCCAGCAGCCAGGGGAGTAATGAAAAACTGTTTTTT.

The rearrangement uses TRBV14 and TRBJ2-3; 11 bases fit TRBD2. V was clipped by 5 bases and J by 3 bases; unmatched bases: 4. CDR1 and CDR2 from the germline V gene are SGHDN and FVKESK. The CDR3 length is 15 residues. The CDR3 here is CASSYSGRVTDTQYF. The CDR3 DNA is TGTGCCAGCAGCTATAGCGGGAGGGTGACAGATACGCAGTATTTT.

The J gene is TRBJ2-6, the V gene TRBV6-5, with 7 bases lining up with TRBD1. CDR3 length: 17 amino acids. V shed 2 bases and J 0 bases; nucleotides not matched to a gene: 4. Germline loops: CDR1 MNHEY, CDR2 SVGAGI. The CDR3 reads CASSYHYRGSGANVLTF. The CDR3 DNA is TGTGCCAGCAGTTACCACTACAGGGGCTCTGGGGCCAACGTCCTGACTTTC.

The CDR3 sequence: CSARDFGSGSSYEQYF. The CDR3 nucleotides read TGCAGTGCTAGAGATTTTGGTAGCGGGAGCTCCTACGAGCAGTACTTC. The chain has TRBV20-1 and TRBJ2-7; 9 positions match TRBD2. The CDR3 extends over 16 amino acids. J was trimmed by 0 bases and V by 0 bases; bases with no gene match: 6. The V gene's germline CDR1 is DFQATT and CDR2 SNEGSKA (reference sequence).

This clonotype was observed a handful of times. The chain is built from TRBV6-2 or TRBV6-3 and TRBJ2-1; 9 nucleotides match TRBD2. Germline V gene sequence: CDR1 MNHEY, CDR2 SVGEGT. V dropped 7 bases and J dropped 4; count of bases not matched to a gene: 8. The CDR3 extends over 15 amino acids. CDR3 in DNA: TGTGCCAGCACCCCCGGACTAGCGTTATACAATGAGCAGTTCTTC. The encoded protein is CASTPGLALYNEQFF.

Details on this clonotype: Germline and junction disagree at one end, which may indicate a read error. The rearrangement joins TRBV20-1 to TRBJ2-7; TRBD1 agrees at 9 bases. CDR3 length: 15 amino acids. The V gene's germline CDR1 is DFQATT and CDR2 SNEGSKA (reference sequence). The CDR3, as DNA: TGCAGTGCTAGAGCCGGGACAGGGTTATTCTACGAGCGGTACTTC. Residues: CSARAGTGLFYERYF.

The CDR3 DNA follows: TGTGCCAGCAGCCCCGGGCTTGTAAGGGGGTTGGATGAGACCCAGTACTTC. This gives the protein CASSPGLVRGLDETQYF. The gene calls are TRBV11-2 and TRBJ2-1; tentatively, D is TRBD1 (6 bases). The tail of the sequence fits TRBJ2-5 better, so the J call may be wrong. This CDR3 region has 17 residues. Germline lookup yields CDR1 SGHAT and CDR2 FQNNGV.

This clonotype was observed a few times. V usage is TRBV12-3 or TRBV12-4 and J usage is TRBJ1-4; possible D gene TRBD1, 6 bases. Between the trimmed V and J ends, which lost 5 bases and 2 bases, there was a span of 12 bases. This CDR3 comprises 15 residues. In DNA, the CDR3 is TGTGCCAGCAGTCTAGAGCAGGGGACTAATGAAAAACTGTTTTTT. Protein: CASSLEQGTNEKLFF.

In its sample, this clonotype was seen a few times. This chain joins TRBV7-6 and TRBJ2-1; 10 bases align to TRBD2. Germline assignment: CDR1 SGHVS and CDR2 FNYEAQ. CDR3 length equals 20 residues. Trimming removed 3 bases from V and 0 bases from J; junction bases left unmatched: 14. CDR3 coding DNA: TGTGCCAGCAGCTTTACCCGGGGTAGCGGGGGGAAGAGCTCCTACAATGAGCAGTTCTTC. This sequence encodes CASSFTRGSGGKSSYNEQFF.

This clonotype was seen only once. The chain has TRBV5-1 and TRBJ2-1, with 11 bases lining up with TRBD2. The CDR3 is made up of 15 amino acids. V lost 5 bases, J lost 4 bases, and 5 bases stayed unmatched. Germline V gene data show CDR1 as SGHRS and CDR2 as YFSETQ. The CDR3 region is CASRVGLAAYNEQFF. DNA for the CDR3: TGCGCCAGCAGGGTGGGACTAGCGGCTTACAATGAGCAGTTCTTC.

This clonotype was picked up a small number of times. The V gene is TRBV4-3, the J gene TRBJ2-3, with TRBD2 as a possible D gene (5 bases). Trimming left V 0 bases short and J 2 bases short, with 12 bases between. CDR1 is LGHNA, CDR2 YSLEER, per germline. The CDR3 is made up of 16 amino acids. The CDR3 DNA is TGCGCCAGCAGCCAAGATAATAGCGAAGTCACAGATACGCAGTATTTT. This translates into CASSQDNSEVTDTQYF.

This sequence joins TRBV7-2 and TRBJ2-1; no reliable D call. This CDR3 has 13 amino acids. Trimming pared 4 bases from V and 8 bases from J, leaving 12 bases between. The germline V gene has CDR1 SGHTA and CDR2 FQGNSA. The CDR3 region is CASSWAAWDEQFF. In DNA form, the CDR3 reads TGTGCCAGCAGCTGGGCCGCTTGGGATGAGCAGTTCTTC.

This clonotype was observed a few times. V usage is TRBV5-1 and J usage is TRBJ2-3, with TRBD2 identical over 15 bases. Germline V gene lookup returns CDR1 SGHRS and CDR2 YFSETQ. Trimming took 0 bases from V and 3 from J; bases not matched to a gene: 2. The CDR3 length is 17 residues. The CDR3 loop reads CASSLAGTSGRTDTQYF. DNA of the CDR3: TGCGCCAGCAGCTTGGCCGGGACTAGCGGGAGGACAGATACGCAGTATTTT.

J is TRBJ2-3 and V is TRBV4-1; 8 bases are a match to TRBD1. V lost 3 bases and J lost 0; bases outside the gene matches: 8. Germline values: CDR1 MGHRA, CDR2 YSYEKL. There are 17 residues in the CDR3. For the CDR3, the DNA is TGCGCCAGCAGCCACACTACGGACAGGGTGAGCACAGATACGCAGTATTTT. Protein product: CASSHTTDRVSTDTQYF.

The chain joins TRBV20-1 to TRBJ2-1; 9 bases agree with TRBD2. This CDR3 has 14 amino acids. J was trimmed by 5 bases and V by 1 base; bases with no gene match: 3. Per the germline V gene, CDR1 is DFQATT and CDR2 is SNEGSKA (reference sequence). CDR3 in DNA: TGCAGTGCTAGAGCGAGCGGGAGGAACAATGAGCAGTTCTTC. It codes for CSARASGRNNEQFF.

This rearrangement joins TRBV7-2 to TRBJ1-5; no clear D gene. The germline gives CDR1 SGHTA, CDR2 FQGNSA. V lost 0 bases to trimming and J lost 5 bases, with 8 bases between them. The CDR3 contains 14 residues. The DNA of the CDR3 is TGTGCCAGCAGCTTAGCCGGCATAGATCAGCCCCAGCATTTT. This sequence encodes CASSLAGIDQPQHF.

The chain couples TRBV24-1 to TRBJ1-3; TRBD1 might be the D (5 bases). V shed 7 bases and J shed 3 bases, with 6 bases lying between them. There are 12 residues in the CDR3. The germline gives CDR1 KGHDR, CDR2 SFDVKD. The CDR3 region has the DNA TGTGCCACCAGGGGACTTGGAAACACCATATATTTT. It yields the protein CATRGLGNTIYF.

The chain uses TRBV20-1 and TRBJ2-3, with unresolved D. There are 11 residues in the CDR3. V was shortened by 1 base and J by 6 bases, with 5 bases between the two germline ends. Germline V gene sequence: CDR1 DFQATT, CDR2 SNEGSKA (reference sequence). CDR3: CSARGLDTQYF. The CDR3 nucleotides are TGCAGTGCTAGAGGGTTGGATACGCAGTATTTT.

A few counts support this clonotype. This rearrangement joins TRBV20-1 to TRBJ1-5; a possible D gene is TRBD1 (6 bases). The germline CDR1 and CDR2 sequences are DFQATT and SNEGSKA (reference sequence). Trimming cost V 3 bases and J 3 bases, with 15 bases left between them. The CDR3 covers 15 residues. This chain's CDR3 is CSASGGAGFNQPQHF. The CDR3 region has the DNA TGCAGTGCTAGTGGGGGGGCGGGTTTCAATCAGCCCCAGCATTTT.

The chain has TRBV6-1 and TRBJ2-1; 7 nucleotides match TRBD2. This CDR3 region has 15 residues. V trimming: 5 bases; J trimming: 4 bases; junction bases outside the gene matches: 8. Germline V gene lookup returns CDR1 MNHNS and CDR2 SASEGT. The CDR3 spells CASSREDPRYNEQFF. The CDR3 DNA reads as TGTGCCAGCAGTCGGGAGGACCCCAGGTACAATGAGCAGTTCTTC.

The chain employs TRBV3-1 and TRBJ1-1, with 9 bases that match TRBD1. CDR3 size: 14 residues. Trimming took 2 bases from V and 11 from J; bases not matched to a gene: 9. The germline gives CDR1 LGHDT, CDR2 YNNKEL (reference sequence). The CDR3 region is CASSQSYRGRDAFF. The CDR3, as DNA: TGTGCCAGCAGCCAATCCTACAGGGGGCGCGACGCTTTCTTT.

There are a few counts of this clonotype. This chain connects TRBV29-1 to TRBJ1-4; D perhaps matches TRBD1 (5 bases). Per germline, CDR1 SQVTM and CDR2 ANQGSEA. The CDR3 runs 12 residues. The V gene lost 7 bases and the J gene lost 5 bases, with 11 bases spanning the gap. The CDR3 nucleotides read TGCAGCGCCCGCGGGGCCAATGAAAAACTGTTTTTT. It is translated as CSARGANEKLFF.

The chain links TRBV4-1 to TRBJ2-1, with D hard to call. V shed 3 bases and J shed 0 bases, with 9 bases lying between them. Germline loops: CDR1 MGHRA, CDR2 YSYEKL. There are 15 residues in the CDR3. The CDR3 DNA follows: TGCGCCAGCAGCCACGAAGGGCTCTCCTACAATGAGCAGTTCTTC. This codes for CASSHEGLSYNEQFF.

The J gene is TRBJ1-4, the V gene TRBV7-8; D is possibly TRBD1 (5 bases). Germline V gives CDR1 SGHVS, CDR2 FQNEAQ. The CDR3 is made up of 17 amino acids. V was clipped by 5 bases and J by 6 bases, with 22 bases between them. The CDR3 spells CASSISPGRRKDEKLFF. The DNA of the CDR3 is TGTGCCAGCAGCATTTCGCCGGGACGACGGAAGGATGAAAAACTGTTTTTT.

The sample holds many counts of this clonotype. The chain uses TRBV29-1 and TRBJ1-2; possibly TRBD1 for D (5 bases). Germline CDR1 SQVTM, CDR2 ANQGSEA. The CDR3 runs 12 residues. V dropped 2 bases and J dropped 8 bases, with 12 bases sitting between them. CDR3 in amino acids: CSVEKARAGYTF. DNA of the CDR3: TGCAGCGTTGAAAAAGCCAGGGCCGGCTACACCTTC.